These 10 T cell receptor beta chains came from one sample sequenced in a study of T-cell memory formation after mild COVID-19. TCRdb itself ran the 5' RACE reads through MiXCR, one entry per CDR3 protein. There are some 160,000 distinct CDR3 sequences in the sample; under 15% occur only once, and approximately 3.3% lies in the top ten. Specimen: PBMCs or a T cell subset sorted from them (not recorded which). Source of these receptors: a man younger than 35 who had mild COVID-19 (a few samples of this study predate the infection). Cell type and time point are not known.

The genes are TRBV6-1 and TRBJ1-2; possible D gene TRBD1, 6 bases. The CDR3 is 13 residues long. V lost 8 bases, J lost 4 bases, and 14 bases lay in between. Per the germline V gene, CDR1 is MNHNS and CDR2 is SASEGT. The CDR3 loop reads CASEWDTTYGYTF. The CDR3 region has the DNA TGTGCCAGCGAGTGGGACACCACCTATGGCTACACCTTC.

This clonotype was recorded a few times. This chain joins TRBV27 and TRBJ1-6; TRBD1 might be the D (6 bases). Germline V CDR1 and CDR2: MNHEY, SMNVEV (reference sequence). Trimming left V 4 bases short and J 7 bases short, with 11 bases between. This CDR3 has 14 residues. The CDR3 is CASSSRGGNSPLHF. The DNA of the CDR3 is TGTGCCAGCAGTTCCAGGGGCGGGAATTCACCCCTCCACTTT.

The CDR3 bases are TGTGCCAGCAGCCAACGTGGAGCTGCTGAAAAACTGTTTTTT. Translation: CASSQRGAAEKLFF. This chain links TRBV7-2 with TRBJ1-4; D is unclear. Germline lookup yields CDR1 SGHTA and CDR2 FQGNSA. With 5 bases removed from V and 7 bases from J, the gap between germline ends came to 14 bases. The CDR3 has 14 amino acids.

This clonotype was counted between two and nine times. The V call is TRBV7-3, the J call TRBJ2-1; D is unclear. The germline V gene encodes CDR1 SGHTA and CDR2 FQGTGA. Trimming took off 3 bases at V and 8 bases at J, with 5 bases between the two ends. The length of the CDR3 is 11 residues. The CDR3: CASSFGDEQFF. CDR3 nucleotides: TGTGCCAGCAGCTTTGGCGATGAGCAGTTCTTC. Filled out from reference TRBV7-3 and TRBJ2-1, the complete variable domain reads GAGVSQTPSNKVTEKGKYVELRCDPISGHTALYWYRQSLGQGPEFLIYFQGTGAADDSGLPNDRFFAVRPEGSVSTLKIQRTERGDSAVYLCASSFGDEQFFGPGTRLTVL.

The chain carries TRBV24-1 and TRBJ2-5, with unresolved D. The V end lost 4 bases, the J end lost 1 base, and 6 bases lay between the germline ends. The CDR3 is 13 residues long. Per germline, CDR1 KGHDR and CDR2 SFDVKD. For the CDR3, the DNA is TGTGCCACCAGTGACAGCGCCCAAGAGACCCAGTACTTC. Protein product: CATSDSAQETQYF.

V gene TRBV12-3 or TRBV12-4 combines with J gene TRBJ2-5, with D tentatively TRBD1 or TRBD2 (5 bases each). The V and J ends lost 5 bases and 5 bases respectively, with 15 bases between them. This CDR3 is built from 14 residues. The CDR3 DNA reads TGTGCCAGCAGTACCGGGACCGCCTGGGAGACCCAGTACTTC. Translation: CASSTGTAWETQYF.

This clonotype occurred a few times. The genes are TRBV4-2 and TRBJ1-2, with a tentative D call TRBD1 (6 bases). The CDR3 is 15 residues long. The V end lost 4 bases, the J end lost 4 bases, and 16 bases lay between the germline ends. Germline V CDR1 and CDR2: LGHNA, YNFKEQ. The CDR3 loop reads CASSPTQGSLYGYTF. The CDR3 DNA sequence: TGTGCCAGCAGCCCAACGCAGGGGTCCCTCTATGGCTACACCTTC.

This clonotype showed up many times. CDR3 coding DNA: TGTGCCAGCTCACCGTACCAAGAGACCCAGTACTTC. Translating it yields CASSPYQETQYF. The chain is built from TRBV18 and TRBJ2-5; D not certain. Deletions cut 3 bases from V and 0 bases from J, with 2 bases between. The CDR3 extends over 12 amino acids. The germline CDR1 and CDR2 sequences are KGHSH and LQKENI.

This clonotype turned up a few times. The V call is TRBV20-1, the J call TRBJ2-1, with no clear D. Germline assignment: CDR1 DFQATT and CDR2 SNEGSKA (reference sequence). V was clipped by 2 bases and J by 2 bases, with 13 bases between them. This CDR3 region has 15 residues. The CDR3 region is CSARPPQQPYNEQFF. CDR3 in DNA: TGCAGTGCTAGACCCCCCCAGCAGCCCTACAATGAGCAGTTCTTC.

The gene calls are TRBV5-1 and TRBJ2-7; maybe TRBD2 (5 bases). CDR3 length: 15 residues. Trimming stripped 3 bases from V and 3 bases from J, with 16 bases between. Germline CDR1 SGHRS, CDR2 YFSETQ. In DNA, the CDR3 is TGCGCCAGCAGCTCAACGGGGATAGGGTTCTACGAGCAGTACTTC. It is translated as CASSSTGIGFYEQYF.